This T cell receptor (beta chain) came from a study of CD8+ T cells in alopecia areata. Extracted RNA was reverse transcribed, and the resulting cDNA served as sequencing template. Measured with immunoSEQ multiplex PCR; TCRdb has only the in-frame clones, and not every one. The table lists 130,000 to 150,000 clones, less than 75% of them singletons. Trimming took off 1 base at V and 5 bases at J, with 15 bases between the two ends. The CDR3 runs to 15 residues. Germline V gives CDR1 SGHVS, CDR2 FNYEAQ. The origin of this receptor is a human donor in good health. Sequences were obtained from CD8+ T cells sorted from blood. The V call is TRBV7-6, the J call TRBJ2-7, with D maybe TRBD1 (6 bases). CDR3 in amino acids: CASSLGVTGYDEQYF. CDR3 nucleotides: TGTGCCAGCAGCTTAGGGGTAACAGGGTATGACGAGCAGTACTTC. The variable domain in full, completed from reference TRBV7-6 and TRBJ2-7, reads GAGVSQSPRYKVTKRGQDVALRCDPISGHVSLYWYRQALGQGPEFLTYFNYEAQQDKSGLPNDRFSAERPEGSISTLTIQRTEQRDSAMYRCASSLGVTGYDEQYFGPGTRLTVT.